The 25 T cell receptor beta chains given below trace back to one sample, sequenced in a study of shared clonotypes between healthy human individuals. Using immunoSEQ multiplex PCR, the repertoire was profiled, and TCRdb retains in-frame clones only, with some absent. The repertoire holds 800,000 or so clones, with approximately 97% as singletons. CD45RO-negative cells were positively selected for CCR7, leaving out terminally differentiated effector memory CD45RA+ cells. The sequenced sample consisted of naive CD8+ T cells sorted from blood. The receptors were gathered from a man younger than 45 in good health.

As concerns this clone: The sample carries other DNA sequences with the same CDR3. The V and J genes are TRBV9 and TRBJ1-5; D is unresolved. Trimming shortened V by 0 bases and J by 1 base, and 2 bases separated the two germline ends. This CDR3 comprises 13 residues. The germline gives CDR1 SGDLS, CDR2 YYNGEE. CDR3: CASSVGSNQPQHF. As DNA, the CDR3 is TGTGCCAGCAGCGTAGGGAGCAATCAGCCCCAGCATTTT. The complete variable domain, with remaining parts taken from reference TRBV9 and TRBJ1-5, reads DSGVTQTPKHLITATGQRVTLRCSPRSGDLSVYWYQQSLDQGLQFLIQYYNGEERAKGNILERFSAQQFPDLHSELNLSSLELGDSALYFCASSVGSNQPQHFGDGTRLSIL.

A note on this clone: In the same sample, other DNA sequences code for this CDR3. This rearrangement joins TRBV13 to TRBJ2-1; TRBD2 matches 13 bases. The length of the CDR3 is 15 residues. CDR1 is PRHDT, CDR2 FYEKMQ, per germline (reference sequence). V lost 5 bases, J lost 6 bases, and 4 bases stayed unmatched. The CDR3 sequence is CASSLGLAGVNEQFF. The CDR3 nucleotides are TGTGCCAGCAGCCTCGGACTAGCGGGGGTCAATGAGCAGTTCTTC.

This chain connects TRBV9 to TRBJ1-3; no firm D call. The V end lost 4 bases, the J end lost 4 bases, and 12 bases lay between the germline ends. This CDR3 has 14 residues. CDR1 SGDLS and CDR2 YYNGEE come from the germline V gene. DNA of the CDR3: TGTGCCAGCAGCCGATCCGGGCCGGGAAACACCATATATTTT. Protein: CASSRSGPGNTIYF.

The chain combines TRBV6-1 with TRBJ2-1, with 8 bases fitting TRBD2. Trimming removed 8 bases from V and 9 bases from J; junction bases left unmatched: 6. The CDR3 loop spans 12 amino acids. Germline V CDR1 and CDR2: MNHNS, SASEGT. The CDR3 loop is CASWVAGTEQFF. In DNA, the CDR3 is TGTGCCAGCTGGGTAGCGGGAACTGAGCAGTTCTTC.

The chain joins TRBV2 to TRBJ1-1; D gene unclear. V was shortened by 3 bases and J by 3 bases, with 14 bases between the two germline ends. Germline V CDR1 and CDR2: SNHLY, FYNNEI. The CDR3 covers 15 residues. The CDR3 nucleotides read TGTGCCAGCAGTGAGGAGGCCCTTATTTACACTGAAGCTTTCTTT. Its translation: CASSEEALIYTEAFF.

This clone has only one observation. This chain uses TRBV29-1 with TRBJ1-5; unclear D gene. The CDR3 extends over 15 amino acids. V was clipped by 4 bases and J by 6 bases, with 19 bases between them. Germline V gene sequence: CDR1 SQVTM, CDR2 ANQGSEA. CDR3 residues: CSVVWVEEGSQPQHF. The DNA of the CDR3 is TGCAGCGTTGTCTGGGTCGAGGAAGGGTCTCAGCCCCAGCATTTT.

The chain joins TRBV6-6 to TRBJ1-1; D remains ambiguous. The CDR3 totals 14 residues. Between the trimmed V and J ends, which lost 3 bases and 5 bases, there was a span of 13 bases. Germline assignment: CDR1 MNHNY and CDR2 SVGAGI (reference sequence). This chain's CDR3 is CASSYPPRGTEAFF. Here the CDR3 DNA reads TGTGCCAGCAGTTATCCCCCGCGAGGAACTGAAGCTTTCTTT.

The rearrangement joins TRBV11-2 to TRBJ2-7, with D possibly matching TRBD1 (5 bases). Germline CDR1 is SGHAT and CDR2 is FQNNGV. The V end was cut by 1 base, the J end by 2 bases, with 9 bases between. The CDR3 totals 14 residues. DNA for the CDR3: TGTGCCAGCAGCTTAGTTCAGGGTACCTACGAGCAGTACTTC. Translating it yields CASSLVQGTYEQYF. The variable domain in full, with the rest retrieved from reference TRBV11-2 and TRBJ2-7, is EAGVAQSPRYKIIEKRQSVAFWCNPISGHATLYWYQQILGQGPKLLIQFQNNGVVDDSQLPKDRFSAERLKGVDSTLKIQPAKLEDSAVYLCASSLVQGTYEQYFGPGTRLTVT.

V gene TRBV7-6 combines with J gene TRBJ2-1; 12 bases are a match to TRBD2. The ends lost 5 bases at V and 8 bases at J; junction bases unmatched: 10. CDR1 is SGHVS, CDR2 FNYEAQ, per germline. The CDR3 loop spans 16 amino acids. CDR3 loop: CASSPQLAGGLDEQFF. DNA of the CDR3: TGTGCCAGCAGCCCTCAACTAGCGGGAGGTCTCGATGAGCAGTTCTTC.

This chain uses TRBV5-1 with TRBJ2-4; 8 bases line up with TRBD1. The trim removed 4 bases at V and 16 bases at J, leaving 19 bases unmatched. CDR3 length equals 15 residues. From germline, CDR1 is SGHRS and CDR2 YFSETQ. Here the CDR3 DNA reads TGCGCCAGCAGCGCCACAGGGGGTGAAGCTACATTAGGATACTTC. It codes for CASSATGGEATLGYF.

This sequence joins TRBV19 and TRBJ1-1, with 7 bases identical to TRBD1. This CDR3 is built from 14 residues. The trim removed 4 bases at V and 1 base at J, leaving 3 bases unmatched. CDR1 and CDR2 from the germline V gene are LNHDA and SQIVND (reference sequence). DNA for the CDR3: TGTGCCAGTAGTACTTGGGACAGGAACACTGAAGCTTTCTTT. Its translation: CASSTWDRNTEAFF.

V gene TRBV7-8 combines with J gene TRBJ2-3; D possibly corresponds to TRBD2 (7 bases). Germline loops: CDR1 SGHVS, CDR2 FQNEAQ. Trimming pared 5 bases from V and 3 bases from J, leaving 12 bases between. This CDR3 has 14 residues. The CDR3 sequence is CASSPQGLTDTQYF. CDR3 coding DNA: TGTGCCAGCAGCCCACAGGGACTAACAGATACGCAGTATTTT. The variable domain in full, completed from reference TRBV7-8 and TRBJ2-3, reads GAGVSQSPRYKVAKRGQDVALRCDPISGHVSLFWYQQALGQGPEFLTYFQNEAQLDKSGLPSDRFFAERPEGSVSTLKIQRTQQEDSAVYLCASSPQGLTDTQYFGPGTRLTVL.

The rearrangement links TRBV5-1 to TRBJ1-1; D not certain. The CDR3 spans 13 residues. CDR1 SGHRS and CDR2 YFSETQ come from the germline V gene. Trimming left V 1 base short and J 1 base short, with 5 bases between. CDR3 in DNA: TGCGCCAGCAGCTTGATTGAGAACACTGAAGCTTTCTTT. Translation gives CASSLIENTEAFF.

In this sample, this clone turned up once. V usage is TRBV5-4 and J usage is TRBJ2-7; 9 nucleotides agree with TRBD1. CDR1 SGHNT and CDR2 YYREEE come from the germline V gene (reference sequence). With V trimmed by 0 bases and J by 7 bases, 17 bases remained unmatched. This CDR3 spans 18 amino acids. This chain's CDR3 is CASSLAWSGTGTLWEQYF. The CDR3 coding sequence is TGTGCCAGCAGCTTGGCTTGGTCCGGGACAGGGACTTTGTGGGAGCAGTACTTC.

The gene calls are TRBV7-9 and TRBJ1-4; possibly TRBD1 for D (6 bases). The CDR3 runs 13 residues. V was clipped by 9 bases and J by 4 bases, with 12 bases between them. Per germline, CDR1 SEHNR and CDR2 FQNEAQ (reference sequence). CDR3 nucleotides: TGTGCCAGTACTTGGACAGATAATGAAAAACTGTTTTTT. Encoded protein: CASTWTDNEKLFF.

V and J are TRBV15 and TRBJ2-7, with TRBD1 matching 7 bases. Germline V lookup: CDR1 LNHNV, CDR2 YYDKDF (reference sequence). With V trimmed by 6 bases and J by 1 base, 12 bases remained unmatched. There are 16 residues in the CDR3. CDR3 sequence reads: CATRSSDRAQSYEQYF. CDR3 nucleotide sequence: TGTGCCACCAGGTCCTCCGACAGGGCACAGTCCTACGAGCAGTACTTC.

The chain is built from TRBV7-9 and TRBJ1-5; 7 bases are a match to TRBD1. Trimming took 5 bases from V and 3 from J; bases not matched to a gene: 4. Germline CDR1 reads SEHNR; CDR2 reads FQNEAQ (reference sequence). This CDR3 spans 14 amino acids. The CDR3 region has the DNA TGTGCCAGCAGCACGGGACAGACCAATCAGCCCCAGCATTTT. Its protein product is CASSTGQTNQPQHF.

The chain links TRBV2 to TRBJ2-7; D remains ambiguous. Germline assignment: CDR1 SNHLY and CDR2 FYNNEI. With 4 bases removed from V and 8 bases from J, the gap between germline ends came to 12 bases. The CDR3 covers 12 residues. The CDR3 loop reads CASSVLVSQQYF. The CDR3 nucleotides are TGTGCCAGCAGTGTTCTTGTTAGCCAGCAGTACTTC.

The chain employs TRBV5-6 and TRBJ2-7; 7 nucleotides line up with TRBD1. Germline V lookup: CDR1 SGHDT, CDR2 YYEEEE. J gave up 1 base and V 6 bases, and 13 bases lay outside the gene matches. The CDR3 covers 16 residues. The CDR3 bases are TGTGCCAGCACCGTTCACCGGGACAGTGGTTCCTACGAGCAGTACTTC. Its protein product is CASTVHRDSGSYEQYF.

This clone has a handful of counts. The sample contains more than one DNA sequence encoding this CDR3. The rearrangement uses TRBV7-9 and TRBJ1-4; 10 bases agree with TRBD1. There are 14 residues in the CDR3. Germline CDR1 and CDR2: SEHNR and FQNEAQ (reference sequence). With 3 bases clipped from V and 5 bases from J, the junction kept 0 bases outside the gene matches. The CDR3 DNA sequence: TGTGCCAGCAGCTTGGGACAGGGGAATGAAAAACTGTTTTTT. The encoded protein is CASSLGQGNEKLFF.

The V gene is TRBV27, the J gene TRBJ2-7, with 7 bases matching TRBD1. The J segment lost 4 bases and the V segment lost 5 bases, leaving 11 bases of the junction unmatched. CDR1 is MNHEY and CDR2 is SMNVEV in the germline V gene (reference sequence). CDR3 length equals 15 residues. Written as DNA, the CDR3 is TGTGCCAGCAGTCCCCGACAGGGTGTTGGGTACGAGCAGTACTTC. This gives the protein CASSPRQGVGYEQYF.

The CDR3 here is CASQGDSNEQFF. DNA for the CDR3: TGTGCCAGCCAGGGGGATTCCAATGAGCAGTTCTTC. This chain joins TRBV18 and TRBJ2-1; TRBD1 agrees at 7 bases. The ends lost 8 bases at V and 6 bases at J; junction bases unmatched: 4. From germline, CDR1 is KGHSH and CDR2 LQKENI. The CDR3 spans 12 residues.

V gene TRBV15 combines with J gene TRBJ2-7, with D possibly being TRBD2 (5 bases). CDR1 and CDR2 (germline): LNHNV, YYDKDF (reference sequence). Trimming pared 0 bases from V and 7 bases from J, leaving 16 bases between. The CDR3 has 15 amino acids. The CDR3 reads CATSRDRRTPGEQYF. CDR3 nucleotides: TGTGCCACCAGCAGAGATAGGCGGACGCCGGGGGAGCAGTACTTC.

Regarding this clone: This sample also contains other DNA sequences that code for the same CDR3. This rearrangement joins TRBV9 to TRBJ2-3; 9 nucleotides agree with TRBD2. With 2 bases clipped from V and 0 bases from J, the junction kept 1 base outside the gene matches. Germline V CDR1 and CDR2: SGDLS, YYNGEE. The CDR3 contains 15 residues. In DNA form, the CDR3 reads TGTGCCAGCAGCGTCCTAGCGGGGAGCACAGATACGCAGTATTTT. This codes for CASSVLAGSTDTQYF.

The V and J genes are TRBV4-1 and TRBJ1-2; no clear D. Trimming shortened V by 0 bases and J by 2 bases, and 7 bases separated the two germline ends. CDR1 is MGHRA and CDR2 is YSYEKL in the germline V gene. CDR3 size: 14 residues. CDR3 bases: TGCGCCAGCAGCCAAGATAACGTCAACTATGGCTACACCTTC. Protein sequence: CASSQDNVNYGYTF.